These 11 T cell receptor beta chains were all obtained from the same sample, sequenced in a study of post-analysis software for immune sequencing data. Study findings and constraints: Comparison of patients with controls showed roughly five TRBV segments more frequent in patients, TRBV5-6, TRBV5-1 and TRBV20-1 among them.

Unique molecular identifiers were present in the TCR beta cDNA libraries. Using its own MiXCR run on the PCR reads, TCRdb lists one record per CDR3 protein. Among fewer than 900,000 distinct CDR3 sequences listed, 46% were seen once. Which antigens these TCRs recognize remains unknown. Sequenced material: blood. The receptors derive from a girl under 18 with multiple sclerosis.

This clonotype came up many times. The CDR3 DNA reads TGTGCCAGCAGTTTGGGGTCGGCCGGCAATGAGCAGTTCTTC. Translation: CASSLGSAGNEQFF. This chain uses TRBV27 with TRBJ2-1; D uncertain. Germline lookup yields CDR1 MNHEY and CDR2 SMNVEV (reference sequence). The CDR3 totals 14 residues. The V end lost 3 bases, the J end lost 6 bases, and 12 bases lay between the germline ends.

This clonotype was seen more than once but under ten times. At one boundary the junction diverges from the germline segment, which might be a read error. The V call is TRBV29-1, the J call TRBJ2-5, with 9 bases identical to TRBD2. The CDR3 is made up of 14 amino acids. Germline V gene sequence: CDR1 SQVTM, CDR2 ANQGSEA. The CDR3 loop reads CSVESGLAQATQYF. The CDR3 DNA reads as TGCAGCGTTGAATCGGGACTAGCCCAAGCGACCCAGTACTTC. Full variable domain (outside the CDR3, taken from reference TRBV29-1 and TRBJ2-5): SAVISQKPSRDICQRGTSLTIQCQVDSQVTMMFWYRQQPGQSLTLIATANQGSEATYESGFVIDKFPISRPNLTFSTLTVSNMSPEDSSIYLCSVESGLAQATQYFGPGTRLLVL.

V usage is TRBV28 and J usage is TRBJ2-3; maybe TRBD2 (5 bases). Germline assignment: CDR1 MDHEN and CDR2 SYDVKM. The germline V and J ends were trimmed by 10 bases and 0 bases, with 11 bases remaining between them. This CDR3 region has 13 residues. The CDR3 spells CATGSGSTDTQYF. DNA for the CDR3: TGTGCCACGGGGTCGGGTAGCACAGATACGCAGTATTTT.

The rearrangement joins TRBV27 to TRBJ1-2; TRBD1 matches at 8 bases. Trimming at V came to 5 bases and at J to 8 bases, leaving 7 bases not matched to a gene. Germline CDR1 reads MNHEY; CDR2 reads SMNVEV (reference sequence). The CDR3 extends over 13 amino acids. The CDR3 nucleotides read TGTGCCAGCAGTACAACAGGGGGTTGGGGCTACACCTTC. This encodes CASSTTGGWGYTF.

The chain links TRBV29-1 to TRBJ2-1; TRBD2 matches at 11 bases. Germline trimming cut 7 bases from V and 4 bases from J; bases unmatched to any gene: 15. CDR1 is SQVTM, CDR2 ANQGSEA, per germline. The CDR3 contains 17 residues. CDR3 amino acids: CSATGTSGSRSYNEQFF. DNA of the CDR3: TGCAGCGCTACCGGGACTAGCGGCAGTCGGTCTTACAATGAGCAGTTCTTC.

This clonotype has a handful of counts. This chain connects TRBV7-2 to TRBJ2-7; 10 nucleotides line up with TRBD2. The CDR3 runs 20 residues. CDR1 and CDR2 from the germline V gene are SGHTA and FQGNSA. J lost 0 bases, V lost 3 bases, and 17 bases had no gene match. The CDR3 is CASSFRQGKTSGLLSYEQYF. CDR3 in DNA: TGTGCCAGCAGCTTCAGACAGGGGAAGACTAGCGGGCTCCTCTCCTACGAGCAGTACTTC.

The rearrangement links TRBV7-9 to TRBJ2-5, with D perhaps matching TRBD1 (6 bases). The J call is uncertain, as TRBJ2-7 better fits the DNA end. Germline V gives CDR1 SEHNR, CDR2 FQNEAQ (reference sequence). The CDR3 extends over 14 amino acids. The CDR3: CASGQTGNSYEQYF. DNA for the CDR3: TGTGCCAGCGGCCAAACAGGGAACTCCTACGAGCAGTACTTC.

J is TRBJ2-1 and V is TRBV6-4; D may correspond to TRBD1 or TRBD2 (6 bases each). Germline-derived CDR1 and CDR2 are MRHNA and SNTAGT. This CDR3 comprises 15 residues. The V and J ends lost 3 bases and 5 bases respectively, with 14 bases between them. The CDR3 spells CASSESNGGHNEQFF. The CDR3, as DNA: TGTGCCAGCAGTGAGTCTAACGGGGGCCACAATGAGCAGTTCTTC.

This clonotype was observed a handful of times. J is TRBJ1-2 and V is TRBV12-3 or TRBV12-4; TRBD1 might be the D (6 bases). CDR3 size: 12 residues. Between the trimmed V and J ends, which lost 4 bases and 6 bases, there was a span of 9 bases. The CDR3 region is CASSSYRDGYTF. CDR3 DNA sequence: TGTGCCAGCAGTTCCTACAGGGATGGCTACACCTTC.

The chain is built from TRBV3-1 and TRBJ2-2, with 8 bases that match TRBD1. V lost 4 bases to trimming and J lost 5 bases; unmatched junction nucleotides: 9. There are 16 residues in the CDR3. Germline lookup yields CDR1 LGHDT and CDR2 YNNKEL (reference sequence). The CDR3 here is CASSLGQGRLTGELFF. The DNA for the CDR3 is TGTGCCAGCAGCCTCGGACAGGGTCGGTTGACCGGGGAGCTGTTTTTT.

This clonotype was observed a handful of times. This sequence joins TRBV10-3 and TRBJ2-1; a possible D gene is TRBD2 (6 bases). The CDR3 totals 16 residues. Germline V lookup: CDR1 ENHRY, CDR2 SYGVKD. Trimming cost V 5 bases and J 15 bases, with 29 bases left between them. CDR3 in DNA: TGTGCCATCAGTTCCTGGGGTGGTAGCGGATTTGGTGACCTGTTCTTC. It is translated as CAISSWGGSGFGDLFF.